This is a list of T cell receptor beta chains from one sample in a study of shared clonotypes between healthy human individuals. This table comes from immunoSEQ multiplex PCR, and its TCRdb copy is limited to in-frame clones, with some not included. The sample includes 600,000 to 800,000 clones, 72% seen only once; the top ten take around 1.8%. Sequencing was done on a sample of memory CD4+ T cells sorted from blood. The receptors originated from a woman in her twenties or thirties in good health. The CDR3 runs from the conserved cysteine through the conserved F or W. A D gene is named only where the DNA matches it firmly. Clone size is shown for a subset of rows, as once, few, many or a class of expanded clone.

CDR3aa: CASSLTSVPSYNEQFF
CDR3nt: TGTGCCAGCAGCTTGACTAGCGTACCCTCCTACAATGAGCAGTTCTTC
len: 16
abundance: NA
d_gene: TRBD2
v_gene: TRBV11-2
j_gene: TRBJ2-1

CDR3aa: CASSQTSLNQNIQYF
CDR3nt: TGCGCCAGCAGTCAGACTAGCTTAAACCAAAACATTCAGTACTTC
len: 15
abundance: NA
d_gene: TRBD2
v_gene: TRBV5-1
j_gene: TRBJ2-4

CDR3aa: CAWSRAEGNYGYTF
CDR3nt: TGTGCCTGGTCCCGAGCCGAGGGTAACTATGGCTACACCTTC
len: 14
abundance: few
d_gene: NA
v_gene: TRBV30
j_gene: TRBJ1-2

CDR3aa: CASSPEYNEQFF
CDR3nt: TGCGCCAGCAGCCCAGAGTACAATGAGCAGTTCTTC
len: 12
abundance: NA
d_gene: NA
v_gene: TRBV5-1
j_gene: TRBJ2-1

CDR3aa: CASSSPMFRSSNTGELFF
CDR3nt: TGTGCCAGCAGCTCCCCGATGTTTCGGAGCTCGAACACCGGGGAGCTGTTTTTT
len: 18
abundance: NA
d_gene: NA
v_gene: TRBV7-9
j_gene: TRBJ2-2

CDR3aa: CAIRGSEGNTEAFF
CDR3nt: TGTGCCATCAGAGGATCTGAAGGGAACACTGAAGCTTTCTTT
len: 14
abundance: NA
d_gene: NA
v_gene: TRBV10-3
j_gene: TRBJ1-1

CDR3aa: CASRTHTAEAFF
CDR3nt: TGTGCCAGCAGGACCCACACAGCTGAAGCTTTCTTT
len: 12
abundance: NA
d_gene: NA
v_gene: TRBV25-1
j_gene: TRBJ1-1

CDR3aa: CASSPRAGRRRREQYF
CDR3nt: TGTGCCAGCAGCCCTAGGGCGGGACGGCGGCGGCGGGAGCAGTACTTC
len: 16
abundance: NA
d_gene: NA
v_gene: TRBV7-2
j_gene: TRBJ2-7

CDR3aa: CASSSMGADTQYF
CDR3nt: TGTGCCAGCAGCTCGATGGGGGCAGATACGCAGTATTTT
len: 13
abundance: NA
d_gene: NA
v_gene: TRBV7-9
j_gene: TRBJ2-3

CDR3aa: CASSSGGSGNTIYF
CDR3nt: TGTGCCAGCAGTTCAGGAGGGAGCGGAAACACCATATATTTT
len: 14
abundance: NA
d_gene: NA
v_gene: TRBV27
j_gene: TRBJ1-3

CDR3aa: CASSPHGGGIEVAKNIQYF
CDR3nt: TGTGCCAGCAGCCCCCATGGGGGGGGGATTGAAGTAGCCAAAAACATTCAGTACTTC
len: 19
abundance: few
d_gene: TRBD2
v_gene: TRBV4-2
j_gene: TRBJ2-4

CDR3aa: CASSFDYREETQYF
CDR3nt: TGTGCCAGCAGCTTTGATTACAGGGAAGAGACCCAGTACTTC
len: 14
abundance: once
d_gene: NA
v_gene: TRBV5-4
j_gene: TRBJ2-5

CDR3aa: CASSLGISARPQHF
CDR3nt: TGTGCCAGCAGCTTGGGGATCAGCGCGAGGCCCCAGCATTTT
len: 14
abundance: NA
d_gene: NA
v_gene: TRBV5-6
j_gene: TRBJ1-5

CDR3aa: CSVEQGSGSYEQYF
CDR3nt: TGCAGCGTTGAACAGGGTTCAGGGTCCTACGAGCAGTACTTC
len: 14
abundance: NA
d_gene: NA
v_gene: TRBV29-1
j_gene: TRBJ2-7

CDR3aa: CATYAGTGVTTPGSYEQYF
CDR3nt: TGTGCCACCTACGCCGGGACAGGGGTGACTACCCCGGGGTCCTACGAGCAGTACTTC
len: 19
abundance: NA
d_gene: TRBD1
v_gene: TRBV10-3
j_gene: TRBJ2-7

CDR3aa: CASTHMNREAFF
CDR3nt: TGTGCCAGCACCCATATGAACCGTGAAGCTTTCTTT
len: 12
abundance: NA
d_gene: NA
v_gene: TRBV2
j_gene: TRBJ1-1

CDR3aa: CASSVGLVHEQFF
CDR3nt: TGTGCCAGCAGCGTAGGACTAGTCCATGAGCAGTTCTTC
len: 13
abundance: NA
d_gene: NA
v_gene: TRBV9
j_gene: TRBJ2-1

CDR3aa: CASSKGGTLNTEAFF
CDR3nt: TGTGCCAGCAGCAAAGGGGGGACATTGAACACTGAAGCTTTCTTT
len: 15
abundance: once
d_gene: NA
v_gene: TRBV21-1
j_gene: TRBJ1-1

CDR3aa: CASSDGGRGTDTQYF
CDR3nt: TGTGCCAGCAGTGACGGCGGAAGAGGCACAGATACGCAGTATTTT
len: 15
abundance: NA
d_gene: NA
v_gene: TRBV25-1
j_gene: TRBJ2-3

CDR3aa: CSVLRGGGTDTQYF
CDR3nt: TGCAGCGTCCTCAGAGGGGGGGGCACAGATACGCAGTATTTT
len: 14
abundance: NA
d_gene: NA
v_gene: TRBV29-1
j_gene: TRBJ2-3

CDR3aa: CASSWRGYEQYF
CDR3nt: TGTGCCAGCAGCTGGAGGGGATACGAGCAGTACTTC
len: 12
abundance: NA
d_gene: NA
v_gene: TRBV5-4
j_gene: TRBJ2-7

CDR3aa: CASSFPVYRNEQFF
CDR3nt: TGTGCCAGCAGCTTTCCAGTGTACAGGAATGAGCAGTTCTTC
len: 14
abundance: NA
d_gene: NA
v_gene: TRBV7-9
j_gene: TRBJ2-1

CDR3aa: CASSFGTPGSGQYF
CDR3nt: TGTGCCAGCAGCTTCGGGACTCCAGGTAGCGGCCAGTACTTC
len: 14
abundance: NA
d_gene: NA
v_gene: TRBV7-2
j_gene: TRBJ2-5

CDR3aa: CASSAAFSGTEAFF
CDR3nt: TGTGCCAGCAGTGCCGCGTTTTCGGGAACTGAAGCTTTCTTT
len: 14
abundance: NA
d_gene: NA
v_gene: TRBV2
j_gene: TRBJ1-1

CDR3aa: CAYGTRGFFF
CDR3nt: TGTGCCTATGGGACTAGAGGATTTTTCTTC
len: 10
abundance: NA
d_gene: TRBD2
v_gene: TRBV30
j_gene: TRBJ2-1

CDR3aa: CASRDQGGGEKLFF
CDR3nt: TGTGCCAGCAGGGATCAGGGGGGAGGTGAAAAACTGTTTTTT
len: 14
abundance: NA
d_gene: TRBD1
v_gene: TRBV28
j_gene: TRBJ1-4

CDR3aa: CASSLAGQGVDTGELFF
CDR3nt: TGTGCCAGCAGCTTGGCTGGTCAGGGGGTTGACACCGGGGAGCTGTTTTTT
len: 17
abundance: NA
d_gene: TRBD1
v_gene: TRBV5-6
j_gene: TRBJ2-2

CDR3aa: CASSLSRGRDTQYF
CDR3nt: TGTGCCAGCAGTTTATCGCGCGGGAGAGATACGCAGTATTTT
len: 14
abundance: NA
d_gene: TRBD2
v_gene: TRBV27
j_gene: TRBJ2-3

CDR3aa: CASSSGQGLAEAFF
CDR3nt: TGTGCCAGCAGTTCAGGACAGGGATTAGCTGAAGCTTTCTTT
len: 14
abundance: NA
d_gene: TRBD1
v_gene: TRBV27
j_gene: TRBJ1-1

CDR3aa: CASRTGTGIYEQYF
CDR3nt: TGTGCCAGCAGGACCGGGACAGGGATCTACGAGCAGTACTTC
len: 14
abundance: NA
d_gene: TRBD1
v_gene: TRBV6-5
j_gene: TRBJ2-7

CDR3aa: CASRWAADEQFF
CDR3nt: TGTGCCAGCAGGTGGGCAGCGGATGAGCAGTTCTTC
len: 12
abundance: NA
d_gene: NA
v_gene: TRBV11-2
j_gene: TRBJ2-1

CDR3aa: CASSLGDRGRQETQYF
CDR3nt: TGCGCCAGCAGCTTGGGAGACAGGGGTCGACAAGAGACCCAGTACTTC
len: 16
abundance: NA
d_gene: TRBD1
v_gene: TRBV5-1
j_gene: TRBJ2-5